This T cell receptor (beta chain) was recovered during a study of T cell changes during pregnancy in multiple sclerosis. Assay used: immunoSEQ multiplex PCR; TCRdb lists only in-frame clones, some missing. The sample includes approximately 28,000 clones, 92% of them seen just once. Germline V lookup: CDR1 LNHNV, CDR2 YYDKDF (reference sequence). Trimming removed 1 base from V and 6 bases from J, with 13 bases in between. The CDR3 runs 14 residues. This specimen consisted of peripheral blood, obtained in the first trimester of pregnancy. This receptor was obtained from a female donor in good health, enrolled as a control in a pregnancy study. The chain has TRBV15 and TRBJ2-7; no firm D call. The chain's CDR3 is CATSRGITLSEQYF. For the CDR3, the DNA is TGTGCCACCAGCAGAGGTATCACCTTGAGCGAGCAGTACTTC.